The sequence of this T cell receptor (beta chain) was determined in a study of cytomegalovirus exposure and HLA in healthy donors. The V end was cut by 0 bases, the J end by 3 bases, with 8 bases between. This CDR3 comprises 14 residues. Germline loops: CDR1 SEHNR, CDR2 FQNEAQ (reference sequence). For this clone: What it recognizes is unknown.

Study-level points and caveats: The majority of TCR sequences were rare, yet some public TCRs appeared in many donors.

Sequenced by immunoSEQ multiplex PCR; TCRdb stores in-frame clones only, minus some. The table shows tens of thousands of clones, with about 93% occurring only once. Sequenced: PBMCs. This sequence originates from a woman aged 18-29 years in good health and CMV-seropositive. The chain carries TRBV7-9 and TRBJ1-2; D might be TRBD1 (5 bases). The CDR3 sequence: CASSLARDYYGYTF. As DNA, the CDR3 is TGTGCCAGCAGCTTAGCCAGGGACTACTATGGCTACACCTTC.